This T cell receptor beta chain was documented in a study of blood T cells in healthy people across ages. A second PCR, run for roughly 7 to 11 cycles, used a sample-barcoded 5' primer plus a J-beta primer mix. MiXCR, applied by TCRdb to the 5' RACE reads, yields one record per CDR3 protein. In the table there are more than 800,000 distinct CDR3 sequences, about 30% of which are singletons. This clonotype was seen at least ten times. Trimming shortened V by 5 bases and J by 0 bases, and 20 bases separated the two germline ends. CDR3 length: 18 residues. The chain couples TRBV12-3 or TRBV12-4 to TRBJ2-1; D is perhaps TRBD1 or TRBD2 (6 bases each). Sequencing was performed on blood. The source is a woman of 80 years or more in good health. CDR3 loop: CASSPPMGGPSSYNEQFF. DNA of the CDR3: TGTGCCAGCAGTCCGCCAATGGGGGGCCCTAGCTCCTACAATGAGCAGTTCTTC.